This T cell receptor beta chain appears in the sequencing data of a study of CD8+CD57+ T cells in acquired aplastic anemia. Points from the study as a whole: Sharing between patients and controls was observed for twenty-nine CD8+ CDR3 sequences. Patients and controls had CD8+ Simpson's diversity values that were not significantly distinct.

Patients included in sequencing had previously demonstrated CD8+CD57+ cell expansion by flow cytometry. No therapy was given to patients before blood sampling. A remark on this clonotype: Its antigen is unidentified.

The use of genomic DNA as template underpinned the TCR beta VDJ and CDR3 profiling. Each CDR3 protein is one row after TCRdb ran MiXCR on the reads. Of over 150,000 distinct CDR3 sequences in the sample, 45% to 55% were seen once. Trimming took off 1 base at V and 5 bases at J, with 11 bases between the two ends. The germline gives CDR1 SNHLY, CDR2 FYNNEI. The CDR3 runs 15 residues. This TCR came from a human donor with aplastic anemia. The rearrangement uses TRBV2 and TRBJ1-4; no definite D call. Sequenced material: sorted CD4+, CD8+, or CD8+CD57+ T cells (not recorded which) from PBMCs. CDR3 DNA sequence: TGTGCCAGCAGTGAAGGCGGACTTAGAAATGAAAAACTGTTTTTT. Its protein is CASSEGGLRNEKLFF.